Included here is one T cell receptor (beta chain) sequence, with context. What it binds is unknown. The data are from a study of T cell responses to AZD1222 COVID-19 vaccine. CDR1 is MDHEN and CDR2 is SYDVKM in the germline V gene. V gave up 3 bases and J gave up 7 bases, with 12 bases separating them. The CDR3 totals 14 residues. Assay used: immunoSEQ multiplex PCR; TCRdb lists only in-frame clones, some missing. This sample has about 180,000 clones, with 88% found just once. Regarding the study as a whole: Clonal diversity may have been underestimated in mostly white British donors. CD4 TCRs covered the whole spike, strongest at regions 160-218 and 743-854. Only six people who got AZD1222 tested seropositive at baseline.

Sequencing was performed on peripheral blood, taken on day 0 of AZD1222 vaccination. This chain joins TRBV28 and TRBJ2-2, with D tentatively TRBD2 (6 bases). The sequence was collected from an adult in good health. The CDR3 DNA reads as TGTGCCAGCAGTTTTCGGGAGTCGGTCGGGGAGCTGTTTTTT. It specifies CASSFRESVGELFF.